This TCR beta chain was found in a study of PD-1 blockade in mismatch repair-deficient tumors. The study's findings and limits: Tumor-resident clones, often absent from pretreatment blood, expanded after pembrolizumab and then contracted.

Mismatch repair deficiency was confirmed in all patients, by PCR or immunohistochemistry. TCR sequencing covered three patients who responded to pembrolizumab. The protocol was immunoSEQ multiplex PCR, while the TCRdb copy is restricted to in-frame clones and leaves out a portion. The table has 90,000 to 130,000 clones, about 74% seen once; the top ten hold 4.7%. There are 15 residues in the CDR3. In germline, CDR1 is SGHNT, CDR2 YYREEE (reference sequence). The V segment lost 6 bases and the J segment 4 bases; nucleotides outside the gene matches: 12. As to this clone: The antigen is undetermined.

This rearrangement joins TRBV5-4 to TRBJ1-1; 7 bases match TRBD1. The receptor was isolated from an adult with mismatch repair-deficient cancer. The material was peripheral blood, obtained 60 weeks after starting pembrolizumab. CDR3 in DNA: TGTGCCAGCAAAGGGGGCGGCCGGGGTGCCACTGAAGCTTTCTTT. Translating it yields CASKGGGRGATEAFF.